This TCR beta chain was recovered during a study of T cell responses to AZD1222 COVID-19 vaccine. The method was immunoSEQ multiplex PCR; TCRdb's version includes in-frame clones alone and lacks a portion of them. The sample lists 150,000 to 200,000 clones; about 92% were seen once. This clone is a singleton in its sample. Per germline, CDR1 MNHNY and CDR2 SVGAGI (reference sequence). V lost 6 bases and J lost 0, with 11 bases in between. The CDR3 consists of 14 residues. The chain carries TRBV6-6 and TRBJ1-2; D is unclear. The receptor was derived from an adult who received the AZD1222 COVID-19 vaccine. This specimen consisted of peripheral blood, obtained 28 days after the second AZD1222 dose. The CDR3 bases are TGTGCCAGCAGAGTAGGACGGACTAACTATGGCTACACCTTC. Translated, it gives CASRVGRTNYGYTF.